Each of the 26 T cell receptor beta chains below was sequenced from the same sample in a study of T cells in Graves' hyperthyroidism and ophthalmopathy. Amplification yielded TCR beta CDR3 regions, with RNA transcripts as the source. The HTBI set primed first-round TCR CDR3 RT-PCR. TCRdb re-called the multiplex PCR reads with MiXCR, one entry per CDR3 protein. The sample includes under 550,000 distinct CDR3 sequences, around 20% of them seen just once. Material: blood. All receptors derive from a man aged 40-55 years with Graves' ophthalmopathy.

This clonotype has just a few counts. V usage is TRBV2 and J usage is TRBJ2-1, with D possibly TRBD2 on 5 matching bases. CDR1 is SNHLY and CDR2 is FYNNEI in the germline V gene. V dropped 3 bases and J dropped 9 bases, with 9 bases sitting between them. The CDR3 contains 12 residues. As DNA, the CDR3 is TGTGCCAGCAGTGAGTCTAGCATTGAGCAGTTCTTC. Protein sequence: CASSESSIEQFF.

In its sample, this clonotype was seen a few times. The rearrangement links TRBV20-1 to TRBJ2-1; D is tentatively TRBD1 or TRBD2 (6 bases each). V lost 8 bases, J lost 0 bases, and 20 bases lay in between. Germline V CDR1 and CDR2: DFQATT, SNEGSKA (reference sequence). The CDR3 spans 16 residues. The CDR3 spells CSLDGAEGGSYNEQFF. The CDR3 DNA reads TGCAGTTTGGATGGGGCGGAGGGGGGCTCCTACAATGAGCAGTTCTTC.

This clonotype was recorded at least ten times. V and J are TRBV11-2 and TRBJ2-2; D is possibly TRBD1 or TRBD2 (6 bases each). Germline V CDR1 and CDR2: SGHAT, FQNNGV. Trimming cost V 5 bases and J 2 bases, with 15 bases left between them. This CDR3 contains 16 residues. This CDR3 is CASSPGGRGNTGELFF. CDR3 nucleotide sequence: TGTGCCAGCAGCCCCGGGGGCAGGGGAAACACCGGGGAGCTGTTTTTT.

The chain joins TRBV18 to TRBJ1-1, with 9 bases lining up with TRBD1. The CDR3 loop spans 15 amino acids. The trim removed 3 bases at V and 5 bases at J, leaving 7 bases unmatched. Germline V CDR1 and CDR2: KGHSH, LQKENI. CDR3 sequence reads: CASSPDRGSVTEAFF. CDR3 nucleotide sequence: TGTGCCAGCTCACCCGACAGGGGGAGTGTGACTGAAGCTTTCTTT.

The sample holds a few counts of this clonotype. The chain uses TRBV6-2 or TRBV6-3 and TRBJ1-1, with D tentatively TRBD1 (6 bases). V shed 6 bases and J shed 0 bases, with 11 bases lying between them. The CDR3 consists of 14 residues. Per the germline V gene, CDR1 is MNHEY and CDR2 is SVGEGT. The CDR3 is CASRIQGMNTEAFF. The CDR3 region has the DNA TGTGCCAGCAGGATACAGGGCATGAACACTGAAGCTTTCTTT.

This clonotype was seen more than once but under ten times. The V gene is TRBV12-3 or TRBV12-4, the J gene TRBJ1-2; 7 bases line up with TRBD1. V trimming: 8 bases; J trimming: 8 bases; junction bases outside the gene matches: 8. CDR3 length: 12 residues. CDR3 DNA sequence: TGTGCCAGCGGTAGACAGGGTCTGGGCTACACCTTC. Its protein is CASGRQGLGYTF.

This clonotype came up a few times. The genes are TRBV6-2 or TRBV6-3 and TRBJ1-1, with D hard to call. Germline CDR1 and CDR2: MNHEY and SVGEGT. Trimming shortened V by 7 bases and J by 1 base, and 16 bases separated the two germline ends. This CDR3 spans 15 amino acids. CDR3 loop: CASKRTRSWNTEAFF. The CDR3 DNA sequence: TGTGCCAGCAAAAGAACGAGGTCGTGGAACACTGAAGCTTTCTTT.

The chain carries TRBV20-1 and TRBJ2-1, with 10 bases identical to TRBD2. The germline V gene encodes CDR1 DFQATT and CDR2 SNEGSKA (reference sequence). This CDR3 comprises 15 residues. The V gene end was trimmed by 0 bases and the J gene end by 7 bases; junction bases not matched to a gene: 6. The CDR3 nucleotides read TGCAGTGCTAGAGATCAGCGGGGGGGCGAGAATGAGCAGTTCTTC. Protein product: CSARDQRGGENEQFF.

This sequence joins TRBV7-9 and TRBJ2-2; tentatively, D is TRBD1 (5 bases). V was clipped by 5 bases and J by 5 bases, with 12 bases between them. Germline V gene sequence: CDR1 SEHNR, CDR2 FQNEAQ (reference sequence). There are 14 residues in the CDR3. CDR3 amino acids: CASSQGVKTGELFF. The CDR3 DNA is TGTGCCAGCAGCCAAGGGGTAAAAACCGGGGAGCTGTTTTTT. Full variable domain (remainder filled in from reference TRBV7-9 and TRBJ2-2): DTGVSQNPRHKITKRGQNVTFRCDPISEHNRLYWYRQTLGQGPEFLTYFQNEAQLEKSRLLSDRFSAERPKGSFSTLEIQRTEQGDSAMYLCASSQGVKTGELFFGEGSRLTVL.

This clonotype appeared a few times. The chain joins TRBV12-3 or TRBV12-4 to TRBJ1-5, with 7 bases identical to TRBD1. V was clipped by 7 bases and J by 2 bases; unmatched bases: 8. This CDR3 spans 15 amino acids. DNA of the CDR3: TGTGCCAGCAATACGGGGCAGGGGGGCAATCAGCCCCAGCATTTT. Translating it yields CASNTGQGGNQPQHF.

This clonotype was found a few times. V is TRBV11-1 and J is TRBJ1-1; D unresolved. The CDR3 loop spans 14 amino acids. Germline V gene data show CDR1 as SGHAT and CDR2 as FQDESV (reference sequence). Trimming removed 1 base from V and 1 base from J, with 7 bases in between. The CDR3 reads CASSLDPSNTEAFF. The CDR3 DNA follows: TGTGCCAGCAGCTTAGACCCGTCGAACACTGAAGCTTTCTTT.

The chain links TRBV6-5 to TRBJ2-5, with 10 bases lining up with TRBD2. The CDR3 is made up of 15 amino acids. J was trimmed by 1 base and V by 4 bases; bases with no gene match: 3. The germline CDR1 and CDR2 sequences are MNHEY and SVGAGI. CDR3 coding DNA: TGTGCCAGCAGTTCCAGCGGGGGGGTCCAAGAGACCCAGTACTTC. This gives the protein CASSSSGGVQETQYF.

The chain has TRBV19 and TRBJ2-4; no clear D. Germline CDR1 is LNHDA and CDR2 is SQIVND (reference sequence). V was clipped by 6 bases and J by 1 base, with 10 bases between them. The CDR3 has 14 residues. Here the CDR3 DNA reads TGTGCCAGTAGGGATGGTGCGGCCAAAAACATTCAGTACTTC. It translates to CASRDGAAKNIQYF.

Concerning this clonotype: One base away lies a much larger clone, so this may be a sequencing read error. The chain uses TRBV5-1 and TRBJ2-1; D tentatively reads TRBD1 or TRBD2 (5 bases each). V lost 3 bases, J lost 5 bases, and 27 bases lay in between. The CDR3 totals 19 residues. Germline values: CDR1 SGHRS, CDR2 YFSETQ. The CDR3 DNA is TGCGCCAGCAGCTGGAGAGACAGCAGGGACCTACGGCGGCACAATGAGCAGTTCTTC. Translation gives CASSWRDSRDLRRHNEQFF.

The sample holds many counts of this clonotype. The chain has TRBV6-1 and TRBJ1-2; TRBD1 might be the D (6 bases). The CDR3 is 14 amino acids. The V gene's germline CDR1 is MNHNS and CDR2 SASEGT. V gave up 5 bases and J gave up 1 base, with 11 bases separating them. CDR3 sequence reads: CASSRDTLNYGYTF. DNA for the CDR3: TGTGCCAGCAGTCGGGACACCCTTAACTATGGCTACACCTTC.

This clonotype was counted between two and nine times. The chain recombines TRBV27 with TRBJ1-1, with 9 bases that match TRBD1. Germline V CDR1 and CDR2: MNHEY, SMNVEV (reference sequence). V shed 5 bases, J shed 0 bases, and the junction held 7 bases outside the gene matches. CDR3 length equals 16 residues. CDR3 sequence reads: CASSPGQGLLNTEAFF. In DNA form, the CDR3 reads TGTGCCAGCAGTCCGGGACAGGGACTACTGAACACTGAAGCTTTCTTT.

CDR3 protein: CSARDLAGPSPTYEQYF. Written as DNA, the CDR3 is TGCAGTGCTAGAGATCTAGCGGGACCGAGTCCTACCTACGAGCAGTACTTC. This chain links TRBV20-1 with TRBJ2-7, with 9 bases that match TRBD2. CDR3 length: 17 amino acids. Germline lookup yields CDR1 DFQATT and CDR2 SNEGSKA (reference sequence). Trimming removed 0 bases from V and 2 bases from J; junction bases left unmatched: 11.

J is TRBJ1-1 and V is TRBV4-2; D is unresolved. The CDR3 length is 12 residues. The V gene's germline CDR1 is LGHNA and CDR2 YNFKEQ. V lost 1 base to trimming and J lost 11 bases, with 11 bases between them. As DNA, the CDR3 is TGTGCCAGCAGCCAAGGCCTCTTCGGGGCTTTCTTT. This gives the protein CASSQGLFGAFF.

This clonotype was seen repeatedly, ten times or more. The chain employs TRBV28 and TRBJ1-1; 7 bases line up with TRBD1. Looked up from germline, CDR1 is MDHEN and CDR2 is SYDVKM. The V gene end was trimmed by 8 bases and the J gene end by 0 bases; junction bases not matched to a gene: 12. This CDR3 is 16 amino acids long. The CDR3, as DNA: TGTGCCAGCCCTCCACAGGGGAGGAATATGAACACTGAAGCTTTCTTT. Its protein is CASPPQGRNMNTEAFF.

This clonotype was seen only a few times. This sequence joins TRBV20-1 and TRBJ2-3; weak D call: TRBD2 (5 bases). Germline V gene lookup returns CDR1 DFQATT and CDR2 SNEGSKA (reference sequence). The V end was cut by 3 bases, the J end by 4 bases, with 14 bases between. This CDR3 spans 14 amino acids. In DNA, the CDR3 is TGCAGTGCTAGTTTAAGCGGCTTAGCAGATACGCAGTATTTT. This sequence encodes CSASLSGLADTQYF.

V and J are TRBV28 and TRBJ1-4; TRBD1 might be the D (5 bases). Germline V gives CDR1 MDHEN, CDR2 SYDVKM. CDR3 length: 11 amino acids. DNA for the CDR3: TGTGCGAGCGGGGCAAATGAAAAACTGTTTTTT. This gives the protein CASGANEKLFF. Full variable domain (rest looked up from reference TRBV28 and TRBJ1-4): DVKVTQSSRYLVKRTGEKVFLECVQDMDHENMFWYRQDPGLGLRLIYFSYDVKMKEKGDIPEGYSVSREKKERFSLILESASTNQTSMYLCASGANEKLFFGSGTQLSVL.

V and J are TRBV5-6 and TRBJ2-5; D not resolved. This CDR3 is built from 15 residues. Trimming took 0 bases from V and 1 from J, leaving 10 bases between them. Germline CDR1 and CDR2: SGHDT and YYEEEE. CDR3 protein: CASSLGQNAQETQYF. The DNA for the CDR3 is TGTGCCAGCAGCTTGGGACAAAATGCCCAAGAGACCCAGTACTTC.

This clonotype was observed a handful of times. The V call is TRBV6-1, the J call TRBJ1-5, with a possible D match to TRBD1 (6 bases). The V gene's germline CDR1 is MNHNS and CDR2 SASEGT. V lost 8 bases and J lost 0, with 17 bases in between. This CDR3 contains 16 residues. CDR3 bases: TGTGCCAGCGGGGGGCTCGGGGGGTATAGCAATCAGCCCCAGCATTTT. It specifies CASGGLGGYSNQPQHF.

The chain links TRBV28 to TRBJ2-7; 7 positions agree with TRBD2. The junction had 10 bases not matched to a gene; V was cut back by 3 bases and J by 5 bases. CDR3 length: 15 amino acids. Germline V lookup: CDR1 MDHEN, CDR2 SYDVKM. CDR3 residues: CASSFPGAGVDEQYF. The CDR3 coding sequence is TGTGCCAGCAGTTTCCCCGGGGCGGGGGTCGACGAGCAGTACTTC.

This clonotype was found a few times. The chain uses TRBV20-1 and TRBJ2-1; 10 bases line up with TRBD2. This CDR3 has 16 residues. The trim removed 6 bases at V and 4 bases at J, leaving 12 bases unmatched. The V gene's germline CDR1 is DFQATT and CDR2 SNEGSKA (reference sequence). CDR3 in amino acids: CSAAQPLAGVYNEQFF. The CDR3 nucleotides read TGCAGTGCCGCTCAACCTCTAGCGGGGGTATACAATGAGCAGTTCTTC.

Details on this clonotype: The conserved phenylalanine or tryptophan normally closing the CDR3 is absent here, so this likely arose from a read error. The chain has TRBV20-1 and TRBJ1-1; 9 bases are shared with TRBD1. CDR1 and CDR2 (germline): DFQATT, SNEGSKA (reference sequence). V trimming: 1 base; J trimming: 7 bases; junction bases outside the gene matches: 13. The CDR3 loop spans 16 amino acids. CDR3 sequence: CSARGGGGQGQSEAFL. Here the CDR3 DNA reads TGCAGTGCTAGAGGCGGCGGGGGACAGGGCCAGAGTGAAGCTTTCCTT.